The sequence of this TCR beta chain was determined in a study of neurological immune-mediated disorders (dated 2019 in TCRdb). Some background on the complete study: Using UMI-based sequencing, the study compared peripheral blood TCR-beta repertoires from patients with HTLV-I-associated myelopathy (HAM/TSP), patients with multiple sclerosis, and healthy controls. The 106 TCR-beta libraries covered PBMC samples along with longitudinal samples, technical triplicates, and paired sorted CD4+ and CD8+ T-cell subsets. Longitudinal HAM/TSP donors and healthy donors each had 3 time-points at intervals of about 3-45 months. The cohort comprised 68 subjects: some 14 HAM/TSP patients, 34 multiple sclerosis patients and 20 or so healthy controls. General study outcomes and caveats: No identical CDR3 amino acid sequences were shared among expanded clones across subjects, suggesting private TCR-beta repertoires in all groups. TCR clonal expansion was greatest in HAM/TSP patients and smallest in MS patients, who ranked below even healthy controls.

The intended sense of this specimen's time point label: longitudinal time-point 2. Libraries from unsorted PBMCs were made from 2 million PBMCs kept in RNAlater at -80 degrees C until RNA extraction. Peripheral blood was subjected to Ficoll-Hypaque density gradient centrifugation to isolate PBMCs, which were then cryopreserved in liquid nitrogen. cDNA was synthesized by template-switch 5'RACE using a primer carrying a 10-nucleotide random unique molecular identifier by which each TCR transcript was tagged. Every sequencing run covered 15-18 subjects and yielded more than 170 million TCR-beta sequences. The RNeasy kit was used to extract total RNA. The KAPA Real-time Library Amplification kit was used to amplify TCR-beta VDJ regions with primers targeting the TCR constant region and the 5'RACE anchor. Sample indexes and Illumina adaptors were added in a first PCR, after which library yield was increased in a second PCR. After purification with Ampure beads, the TCR product of roughly 650 bp was size-selected on a 2% E-gel SizeSelection system. Library quality was checked on a Bioanalyzer, concentration was measured with Qubit, and libraries were quantified with the Kapa Library Quantification kit before pooling. Paired-end 2 x 150 bp sequencing of the libraries was performed on an Illumina HiSeq 2500. To increase sequence diversity, about 23-30% phiX was spiked into each library pool. Processing in the source paper ran as follows. The quality-filtered reads were processed with the UMI-based MiGEC pipeline, whose error correction step removed more than 80% of the raw TCR sequences. VDJ genes were aligned to IMGT germline references, and each clonotype was defined by a unique CDR3 amino acid sequence together with V-J genes. Clonal expansion, Shannon diversity and CDR3 relatedness were evaluated with VDJtools (CalcPairwiseDistances, ClusterSamples), while phylogenetic trees were built in CLCbio workbench. Using coefficient-of-variation modelling across technical triplicates, the study counted a clone as expanded if it had at least 8 unique UMIs. The public reads were quality trimmed at Q25 with fastp and then assembled into clones with MiXCR by TCRdb, keeping productive beta chains. Rows are unified per CDR3 protein, each entry keeping the most common DNA and genes. The V and J calls were determined by TCRdb, not by the authors. The sample profile shows approximately 85,000 distinct CDR3 sequences; roughly 13% of them were found once. The ten most abundant clones make up under 6% of the sample.

There are many counts of this clonotype. The clone's antigen remains unknown. No qualities accompany the bases; no much larger clone lies one base away. Germline trimming: 5 bases from V, 4 bases from J; junction bases outside gene matches: 5. CDR1 and CDR2, looked up from the germline V gene, are SGHDN and FVKESK. From the cysteine through the phenylalanine, the CDR3 covers 15 amino acids. Here the CDR3 DNA is all that survives: 45 bases in frame from base 1. Sequencing input: PBMCs. The chain links TRBV14 with TRBJ2-1; TRBD2 fits 10 bases in the junction. This clonotype originated in a female donor with HTLV-1-associated myelopathy (HAM/TSP). The sequenced DNA is TGTGCCAGCAGCGTTTCTAGCGGGGGTTACAATGAGCAGTTCTTC. It codes for CASSVSSGGYNEQFF. Beyond the CDR3, the reference TRBV14 and TRBJ2-1 genes provide the residues; the full variable domain reads: EAGVTQFPSHSVIEKGQTVTLRCDPISGHDNLYWYRRVMGKEIKFLLHFVKESKQDESGMPNNRFLAERTGGTYSTLKVQPAELEDSGVYFCASSVSSGGYNEQFFGPGTRLTVL.